Listed below are T cell receptor beta chains from one sample, sequenced in a study of blood T cell repertoires in COVID-19. Profiled with immunoSEQ multiplex PCR; TCRdb holds only in-frame clones, not every one. In the table there are approximately 30,000 clones, over 90% of which are singletons. The sequenced sample was peripheral blood. These receptors were taken from a human donor in a cohort sampled during active COVID-19. Each CDR3 is given with its conserved first and last residue. A D gene is named only where the DNA matches it firmly. Size values are once, few and many counts, or a class for expanded clones, and some rows have none.

TRBJ1-2 | - | TRBD1 | TRBV10-3 | TGTGCCACCCGGACAGGGGTGGACTATGGCTACACCTTC | CATRTGVDYGYTF
TRBJ2-3 | - | TRBD2 | TRBV10-3 | TGTGCCGCGACTAGCGGGAGCACAGATACGCAGTATTTT | CAATSGSTDTQYF
TRBJ1-4 | - | - | TRBV5-1 | TGCGCCAGCAGCATAGACCCGGCGGCTAATGAAAAACTGTTTTTT | CASSIDPAANEKLFF
TRBJ2-1 | - | - | TRBV29-1 | TGCAGCACCTCAGCGCCCCCGGGAGTAGATGAGCAGTTCTTC | CSTSAPPGVDEQFF
TRBJ2-2 | - | - | TRBV7-6 | TGTGCCAGCAGCTTAGTCCTCACCGGGGAGCTGTTTTTT | CASSLVLTGELFF
TRBJ2-7 | - | - | TRBV19 | TGTGCCAGTAGTATCTACAGTGGAACCTACGAGCAGTACTTC | CASSIYSGTYEQYF
TRBJ1-2 | - | - | TRBV3-1/TRBV3-2 | TGTGCCAGCAGCCCCGGGGGGGCTGACTGGGGTGGCTACACCTTC | CASSPGGADWGGYTF
TRBJ2-7 | - | - | TRBV7-2 | TGTGCCAGCAGCTTATACGACGCCAGGGGTGACTACGAGCAGTACTTC | CASSLYDARGDYEQYF
TRBJ2-6 | - | - | TRBV29-1 | TGCAGCGCCGAAGGGGTTGGGGCCAACGTCCTGACTTTC | CSAEGVGANVLTF
TRBJ2-3 | - | - | TRBV10-1 | TGCGCCAGCAGTGAGCTGAGGGACACAGATACGCAGTATTTT | CASSELRDTDTQYF
TRBJ1-1 | - | TRBD1 | TRBV5-5 | TGTGCCAGCAGCTTTCTTCTGATGACAGGGAAGGGCACTGAAGCTTTCTTT | CASSFLLMTGKGTEAFF
TRBJ2-1 | - | - | TRBV6-1 | TGTGCCAGCAGTGAAATTGGGCGGGCTAATGAGCAGTTCTTC | CASSEIGRANEQFF
TRBJ2-3 | - | - | TRBV19 | TGTGCCAGTAGTACGGTACGGGAGACTAGCACAGATACGCAGTATTTT | CASSTVRETSTDTQYF
TRBJ2-3 | - | TRBD1 | TRBV10-3 | TGTGCCATCACCCCGACAGGGGTCTGGGATACGCAGTATTTT | CAITPTGVWDTQYF
TRBJ2-7 | - | - | TRBV6-5 | TGTGCCAGCAGTTACCTTGGCAGGCATGGCTACGAGCAGTACTTC | CASSYLGRHGYEQYF
TRBJ1-4 | - | - | TRBV7-8 | TGTGCCAGCAGCTTACAGAACGCCGGGGAAAAACTGTTTTTT | CASSLQNAGEKLFF
TRBJ2-7 | - | - | TRBV7-8 | TGTGCCAGCAGCTTAGATACAGTCCCCCCCATCTTTTACGAGCAGTACTTC | CASSLDTVPPIFYEQYF
TRBJ1-2 | - | - | TRBV5-5 | TGTGCCAGCAGCTTTGCAGGCAACTATGGCTACACCTTC | CASSFAGNYGYTF
TRBJ1-1 | - | - | TRBV19 | TGTGCCAGTAGTATTCGCGGGGTACGCCTCATGAACACTGAAGCTTTCTTT | CASSIRGVRLMNTEAFF
TRBJ1-1 | - | - | TRBV28 | TGTGCCAGCACATCTCAACCCCCAACCCGGGCTTTCTTT | CASTSQPPTRAFF
TRBJ1-2 | - | - | TRBV30 | TGTGCCTGGAGTTCCGGGTTTGGCTACACCTTC | CAWSSGFGYTF
TRBJ1-2 | - | TRBD1 | TRBV15 | TGTGCCACCAGCAGTAGACAGGGGGCAATGCTGAGGAATGACTACACCTTC | CATSSRQGAMLRNDYTF
TRBJ2-7 | - | - | TRBV7-8 | TGTGCCAGCAGCTCGATCTTAACTGACTACGAGCAGTACTTC | CASSSILTDYEQYF
TRBJ1-3 | - | - | TRBV5-1 | TGCGCCAGCAGCTCCGGGTCTGGAAACACCATATATTTT | CASSSGSGNTIYF
TRBJ2-2 | - | - | TRBV7-6 | TGTGCCAGCAGCCCTCCACAGTCCGCGAACACCGGGGAGCTGTTTTTT | CASSPPQSANTGELFF
TRBJ2-4 | - | - | TRBV6-8 | TGTGCCAGCACCAAAGCCAGGGGCGCCAAAAACATTCAGTACTTC | CASTKARGAKNIQYF
TRBJ1-2 | - | - | TRBV4-1 | TGCGCCAGCAGCCGAACAGGTCTACTTGGCTACACCTTC | CASSRTGLLGYTF
TRBJ2-7 | once | TRBD2 | TRBV2 | TGTGCCAGCAGGACTAGCGGTTACGAGCAGTACTTC | CASRTSGYEQYF
TRBJ1-1 | - | TRBD1 | TRBV18 | TGTGCCAGCTCCCGGAACCAATGGGGGACAGCTGAGTCTTTAGAAGCTTTCTTT | CASSRNQWGTAESLEAFF
TRBJ1-1 | - | TRBD1 | TRBV11-3 | TGTGCCAGCAGCTTAGTTAGGCCGGACAGGGGTACTGAAGCTTTCTTT | CASSLVRPDRGTEAFF
TRBJ2-7 | - | TRBD1 | TRBV4-2 | TGTGCCAGCAGCCCAGGGACAGGTGGGTACGAGCAGTACTTC | CASSPGTGGYEQYF
TRBJ1-2 | - | - | TRBV7-9 | TGTGCCAGCAGCTTAGCCTGGCAGAGACATAACTACACCTTC | CASSLAWQRHNYTF
TRBJ1-5 | - | - | TRBV29-1 | TGCAGCGTTGAAGATCGACTAAGAGTTACCCAGCATTTT | CSVEDRLRVTQHF
TRBJ2-1 | - | TRBD2 | TRBV5-1 | TGCGCCAGCAAGGATGGGCTAGCGGGGGTTTACAATGAGCAGTTCTTC | CASKDGLAGVYNEQFF
TRBJ2-3 | - | TRBD1 | TRBV5-1 | TGCGCCAGCAGCTTGGGACAGGGGGCTGAGGCGCAGTATTTT | CASSLGQGAEAQYF
TRBJ1-4 | - | - | TRBV9 | TGTGCCAGCAGCGGAAGCACGGGGAGTAGGGAAAAACTGTTTTTT | CASSGSTGSREKLFF
TRBJ1-2 | - | TRBD1 | TRBV30 | TGTGCCTGGAGTCGGGGGACAGCCTCTACTAACTATGGCTACACCTTC | CAWSRGTASTNYGYTF
TRBJ2-7 | - | - | TRBV7-8 | TGTGCCAGCAGGGGGCCCAGCTACGAGCAGTACTTC | CASRGPSYEQYF
TRBJ2-2 | - | - | TRBV27 | TGTGCCAGCATCCCCCATGCGGGCTTCACGAACACCGGGGAGCTGTTTTTT | CASIPHAGFTNTGELFF
TRBJ2-7 | - | TRBD2 | TRBV4-1 | TGCGCCAGCAGCCAAGTAGCGGGAGACAAAAGCGAGCAGTACTTC | CASSQVAGDKSEQYF
TRBJ2-3 | - | - | TRBV7-6 | TGTGCCAGCAGCAATCCAGTATCTAGCACAGATACGCAGTATTTT | CASSNPVSSTDTQYF